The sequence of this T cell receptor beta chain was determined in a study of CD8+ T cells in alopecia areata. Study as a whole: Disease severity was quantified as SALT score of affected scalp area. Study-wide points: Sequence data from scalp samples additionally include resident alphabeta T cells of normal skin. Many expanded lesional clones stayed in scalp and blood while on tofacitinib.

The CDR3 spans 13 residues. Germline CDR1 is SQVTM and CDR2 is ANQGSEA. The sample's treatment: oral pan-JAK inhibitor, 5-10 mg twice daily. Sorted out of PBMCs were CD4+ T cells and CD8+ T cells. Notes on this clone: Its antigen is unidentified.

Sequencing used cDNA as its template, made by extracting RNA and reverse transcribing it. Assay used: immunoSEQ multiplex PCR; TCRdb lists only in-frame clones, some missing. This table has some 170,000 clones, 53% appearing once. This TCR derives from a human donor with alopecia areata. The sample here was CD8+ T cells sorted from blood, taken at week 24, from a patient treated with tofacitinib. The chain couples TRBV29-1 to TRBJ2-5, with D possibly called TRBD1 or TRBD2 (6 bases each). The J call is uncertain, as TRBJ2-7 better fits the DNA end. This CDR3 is CSVVTGDNYEQYF. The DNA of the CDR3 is TGCAGCGTTGTTACGGGGGACAACTACGAGCAGTACTTC.